This T cell receptor (beta chain) derives from a study of blood T cell repertoires in COVID-19. Study information: There were acute and convalescent COVID-19 samples, and they came from the United States, Italy and Spain. From T cells, B-cell-depleted T cells, or PBMCs came the material, which was cDNA or gDNA.

In the authors' methods: Amplifying reference gene primers gave estimates of nucleated cell counts. Clones were read by immunoSEQ multiplex PCR, and TCRdb kept only the in-frame ones, dropping some. That table is the source of V, J and clone size, and D and trimming were worked out from the DNA. The table includes about 100,000 clones, almost 95% detected once. With 3 bases clipped from V and 0 bases from J, the junction kept 11 bases outside the gene matches. Germline CDR1 MGHRA, CDR2 YSYEKL. CDR3 size: 21 residues. Sequenced sample: peripheral blood. The source is a man aged 50 or older with active COVID-19. J is TRBJ2-1 and V is TRBV4-1; 16 bases match TRBD2. The CDR3 is CASSHPGAGLAGGSSYNEQFF. The CDR3 coding sequence is TGCGCCAGCAGCCACCCCGGCGCGGGACTAGCGGGAGGGAGCTCCTACAATGAGCAGTTCTTC.